The clone carrying this T cell receptor beta chain came up a few times. Its specificity is not known. Germline V CDR1 and CDR2: KGHDR, SFDVKD. V lost 2 bases, J lost 1 base, and 13 bases lay in between. The length of the CDR3 is 17 residues. This sample was included in a study of CD8 T cells in ankylosing spondylitis. Study-level findings and limits: Ankylosing spondylitis blood appeared to carry a characteristic TCR beta motif of roughly 8 highly homologous variants. Peripheral blood held disease-linked clones only at relatively low frequency, and these were CD8+.

TCRdb itself ran the 5' RACE reads through MiXCR, one entry per CDR3 protein. The profile shows hundreds of thousands of distinct CDR3 sequences, roughly 12% of them singletons. The clonotype comes from a male donor with ankylosing spondylitis. What was sequenced was blood, either unsorted or a sorted T cell fraction (not recorded which). The chain has TRBV24-1 and TRBJ2-2; D tentatively fits TRBD1 or TRBD2 (7 bases each). In DNA form, the CDR3 reads TGTGCCACCAGTGATTGGGAGGGGGACAGGAACACCGGGGAGCTGTTTTTT. Protein product: CATSDWEGDRNTGELFF.